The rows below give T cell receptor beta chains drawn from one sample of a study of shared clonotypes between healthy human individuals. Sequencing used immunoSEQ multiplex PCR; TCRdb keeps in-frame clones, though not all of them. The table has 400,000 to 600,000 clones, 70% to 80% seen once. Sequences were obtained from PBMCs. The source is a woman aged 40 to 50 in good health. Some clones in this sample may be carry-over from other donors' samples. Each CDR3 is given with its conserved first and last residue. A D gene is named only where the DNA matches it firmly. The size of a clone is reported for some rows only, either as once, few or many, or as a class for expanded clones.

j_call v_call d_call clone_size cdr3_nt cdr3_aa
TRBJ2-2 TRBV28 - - TGTGCCAGCAGTTTATTTTCCGGGGAGCTGTTTTTT CASSLFSGELFF
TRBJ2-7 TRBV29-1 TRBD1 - TGCAGCGTTGTGTCGGCAGGGGGCCGGTACGAGCAGTACTTC CSVVSAGGRYEQYF
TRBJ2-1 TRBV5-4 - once TGTGCCAGCAGCTTGGATTACGGGTTAAGCGACAATGAGCAGTTCTTC CASSLDYGLSDNEQFF
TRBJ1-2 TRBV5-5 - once TGTGCCAGCAGCTTGCGGGGCTACGGCTACACCTTC CASSLRGYGYTF
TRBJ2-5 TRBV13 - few TGTGCCAGCAGCTTAGGGGATGGAGAGACCCAGTACTTC CASSLGDGETQYF
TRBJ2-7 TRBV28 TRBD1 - TGTGCCAGTGAGACAGGGGGCGTCTACGAGCAGTACTTC CASETGGVYEQYF
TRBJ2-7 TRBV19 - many TGTGCCAGTAGTATAGGAGTCCTCCAGTACTTC CASSIGVLQYF
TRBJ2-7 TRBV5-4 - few TGTGCCAGCAGCTTGCCCAGGGGCCTTTCCTACGAGCAGTACTTC CASSLPRGLSYEQYF
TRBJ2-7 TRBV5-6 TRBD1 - TGTGCCAGCAGCTCCGGGACAGGGTTGGACTACGAGCAGTACTTC CASSSGTGLDYEQYF
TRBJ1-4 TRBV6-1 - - TGTGCAAGCAGCCCAACTAATGAAAAACTGTTTTTT CASSPTNEKLFF